The 8 T cell receptor beta chains below all came from one sample that was sequenced in a study of T cell responses to AZD1222 COVID-19 vaccine. The repertoire was sequenced with immunoSEQ multiplex PCR; TCRdb's copy has only in-frame clones and lacks some. The table lists about 110,000 clones, approximately 85% of them singletons, with roughly 6.2% in the top ten. Material: peripheral blood, obtained on day 0 of AZD1222 vaccination. The receptor source for this set is an adult in good health.

V gene TRBV4-1 combines with J gene TRBJ2-6, with 10 bases that match TRBD1. This CDR3 contains 21 residues. Germline lookup yields CDR1 MGHRA and CDR2 YSYEKL. V shed 3 bases, J shed 2 bases, and the junction held 16 bases outside the gene matches. The CDR3 DNA reads TGCGCCAGCAGCCATCTGACTGAGACAGGGGGCGGGAAAGCTGGGGCCAACGTCCTGACTTTC. Its protein product is CASSHLTETGGGKAGANVLTF.

The genes are TRBV18 and TRBJ2-1; 9 nucleotides match TRBD2. This CDR3 has 15 amino acids. Trimming took 5 bases from V and 2 from J; bases not matched to a gene: 4. Germline V CDR1 and CDR2: KGHSH, LQKENI. CDR3 DNA: TGTGCCAGCTCAGGGCTAGCGGGGCCCTACAATGAGCAGTTCTTC. It codes for CASSGLAGPYNEQFF.

The rearrangement uses TRBV7-8 and TRBJ2-2; TRBD1 is a possible D gene (6 bases). Looked up from germline, CDR1 is SGHVS and CDR2 is FQNEAQ. The V gene lost 5 bases and the J gene lost 4 bases, with 17 bases spanning the gap. The CDR3 has 16 residues. CDR3 in amino acids: CASSPPGDQRTGELFF. The CDR3 bases are TGTGCCAGCAGCCCACCAGGGGACCAGCGCACCGGGGAGCTGTTTTTT. Based on the CDR3 plus reference TRBV7-8 and TRBJ2-2, the full variable domain is GAGVSQSPRYKVAKRGQDVALRCDPISGHVSLFWYQQALGQGPEFLTYFQNEAQLDKSGLPSDRFFAERPEGSVSTLKIQRTQQEDSAVYLCASSPPGDQRTGELFFGEGSRLTVL.

This clone appeared a single time. This chain links TRBV10-3 with TRBJ2-7; 9 bases fit TRBD1. The trim removed 6 bases at V and 6 bases at J, leaving 9 bases unmatched. Germline CDR1 reads ENHRY; CDR2 reads SYGVKD. This CDR3 contains 14 residues. The CDR3 reads CAISERDRVAEQYF. For the CDR3, the DNA is TGTGCCATCAGCGAAAGGGACAGGGTGGCCGAGCAGTACTTC.

The chain links TRBV13 to TRBJ2-3; D gene uncertain. Germline lookup yields CDR1 PRHDT and CDR2 FYEKMQ (reference sequence). CDR3 length: 14 residues. V gave up 5 bases and J gave up 3 bases, with 12 bases separating them. CDR3 region: CASSESPATDTQYF. For the CDR3, the DNA is TGTGCCAGCAGCGAGTCACCCGCTACAGATACGCAGTATTTT. The variable domain in full, with the rest retrieved from reference TRBV13 and TRBJ2-3, is AAGVIQSPRHLIKEKRETATLKCYPIPRHDTVYWYQQGPGQDPQFLISFYEKMQSDKGSIPDRFSAQQFSDYHSELNMSSLELGDSALYFCASSESPATDTQYFGPGTRLTVL.

The rearrangement joins TRBV6-5 to TRBJ1-2, with D perhaps matching TRBD1 (5 bases). Per germline, CDR1 MNHEY and CDR2 SVGAGI. V was pared by 6 bases and J by 7 bases, with 12 bases between. This CDR3 is 12 amino acids long. The CDR3 spells CASSGSRGGYTF. CDR3 nucleotide sequence: TGTGCCAGCAGCGGGAGTAGGGGTGGCTACACCTTC.

CDR3 coding DNA: TGCAGCGCGTTGGGAAGGGTGGACACCATATATTTT. It is translated as CSALGRVDTIYF. V and J are TRBV29-1 and TRBJ1-3; D is unresolved. The CDR3 consists of 12 residues. The germline CDR1 and CDR2 sequences are SQVTM and ANQGSEA. The V end was cut by 7 bases, the J end by 8 bases, with 15 bases between.

The count of this clone is one. The chain employs TRBV12-3 or TRBV12-4 and TRBJ2-2; D unresolved. Deletions cut 7 bases from V and 7 bases from J, with 10 bases between. The CDR3 runs 12 residues. The CDR3 reads CASTPQDGELFF. DNA for the CDR3: TGTGCCAGCACCCCGCAGGACGGGGAGCTGTTTTTT.